Presented here are 30 T cell receptor beta chains from one specimen sequenced in a study of blood T cell repertoires in COVID-19. The data were produced by immunoSEQ multiplex PCR, yet TCRdb's version contains in-frame clones alone and is incomplete. The data show approximately 120,000 clones, approximately 90% seen once. Material: peripheral blood. These receptors were collected from a man aged 50 or older with COVID-19, enrolled during active disease.

The chain is built from TRBV7-2 and TRBJ2-1; 10 nucleotides align to TRBD2. Per the germline V gene, CDR1 is SGHTA and CDR2 is FQGNSA. J was trimmed by 2 bases and V by 4 bases; bases with no gene match: 2. The CDR3 runs 15 residues. Here the CDR3 DNA reads TGTGCCAGCAGCTCCGGACTAGCGGCCTACAATGAGCAGTTCTTC. Amino acid sequence: CASSSGLAAYNEQFF. The full variable domain, in which reference TRBV7-2 and TRBJ2-1 provide the parts outside the CDR3, is GAGVSQSPSNKVTEKGKDVELRCDPISGHTALYWYRQSLGQGLEFLIYFQGNSAPDKSGLPSDRFSAERTGGSVSTLTIQRTQQEDSAVYLCASSSGLAAYNEQFFGPGTRLTVL.

The chain joins TRBV24-1 to TRBJ2-1; D uncertain. The CDR3 is 14 residues long. V lost 3 bases and J 6 bases, leaving 11 bases between the germline ends. Per the germline V gene, CDR1 is KGHDR and CDR2 is SFDVKD. The CDR3 nucleotides read TGTGCCACCAGTGATCTGAGAGCCTTCAATGAGCAGTTCTTC. Its protein is CATSDLRAFNEQFF.

CDR3 sequence: CASSSFLGGQGGNEQFF. CDR3 bases: TGTGCCAGCAGTTCCTTCTTGGGGGGACAGGGAGGCAATGAGCAGTTCTTC. The chain combines TRBV28 with TRBJ2-1; 9 bases are shared with TRBD1. CDR3 length equals 17 residues. J gave up 6 bases and V 4 bases, and 13 bases lay outside the gene matches. Per germline, CDR1 MDHEN and CDR2 SYDVKM.

The V call is TRBV19, the J call TRBJ2-5; D is perhaps TRBD1 (6 bases). This CDR3 is built from 14 residues. CDR1 is LNHDA, CDR2 SQIVND, per germline (reference sequence). V was clipped by 5 bases and J by 4 bases, with 14 bases between them. In DNA, the CDR3 is TGTGCCAGTAGTCCAACAGGGATGCGAGAGACCCAGTACTTC. Translating gives CASSPTGMRETQYF.

This chain uses TRBV2 with TRBJ2-3, with a tentative D call TRBD1 (5 bases). The CDR3 sequence is 14 residues long. V lost 6 bases to trimming and J lost 1 base, with 11 bases between them. Per germline, CDR1 SNHLY and CDR2 FYNNEI. The CDR3 here is CASSIGQGTDTQYF. Written as DNA, the CDR3 is TGTGCCAGCAGCATCGGACAAGGCACAGATACGCAGTATTTT.

The genes are TRBV6-5 and TRBJ2-1; TRBD2 agrees at 7 bases. The CDR3 consists of 15 residues. Trimming took 8 bases from V and 4 from J; bases not matched to a gene: 11. Germline V lookup: CDR1 MNHEY, CDR2 SVGAGI. Here the CDR3 reads CASSPRGRGYNEQFF. The CDR3 DNA reads TGTGCCAGCTCCCCCCGGGGGAGGGGTTACAATGAGCAGTTCTTC.

This chain connects TRBV9 to TRBJ1-4; the D gene is possibly TRBD1 (5 bases). V lost 2 bases to trimming and J lost 8 bases, with 16 bases between them. Germline CDR1 SGDLS, CDR2 YYNGEE. This CDR3 comprises 15 residues. The CDR3: CASSVGGGSKEKLFF. CDR3 coding DNA: TGTGCCAGCAGCGTGGGGGGAGGGAGTAAGGAAAAACTGTTTTTT.

This chain links TRBV10-3 with TRBJ1-2, with D tentatively TRBD1 (6 bases). CDR1 is ENHRY, CDR2 SYGVKD, per germline. The CDR3 runs 13 residues. Trimming shortened V by 6 bases and J by 4 bases, and 12 bases separated the two germline ends. The DNA for the CDR3 is TGTGCCATCAGACCCGGGACAACCTATGGCTACACCTTC. Protein product: CAIRPGTTYGYTF.

The chain uses TRBV6-2 or TRBV6-3 and TRBJ2-3; 8 positions match TRBD1. Germline-derived CDR1 and CDR2 are MNHEY and SVGEGT. The CDR3 spans 15 residues. J gave up 6 bases and V 5 bases, and 10 bases lay outside the gene matches. CDR3 in amino acids: CASSRNTRGPDTQYF. The CDR3 DNA reads as TGTGCCAGCAGTCGAAATACCAGGGGGCCTGATACGCAGTATTTT.

The chain recombines TRBV6-6 with TRBJ2-3; D remains ambiguous. Germline-derived CDR1 and CDR2 are MNHNY and SVGAGI (reference sequence). The length of the CDR3 is 11 residues. V dropped 4 bases and J dropped 5 bases, with 4 bases sitting between them. CDR3 loop: CASSSGDTQYF. CDR3 coding DNA: TGTGCCAGCAGTTCCGGAGATACGCAGTATTTT.

Here the CDR3 DNA reads TGTGCCAGCTCACCACCGGACAGGGGGCCGGATGGCTACACCTTC. The encoded protein is CASSPPDRGPDGYTF. This chain joins TRBV18 and TRBJ1-2; 11 bases are shared with TRBD1. J was trimmed by 6 bases and V by 0 bases; bases with no gene match: 3. CDR3 length equals 15 residues. CDR1 and CDR2 (germline): KGHSH, LQKENI.

The J gene is TRBJ2-5, the V gene TRBV9, with D possibly TRBD2 on 5 matching bases. The CDR3 covers 13 residues. Trimming left V 0 bases short and J 6 bases short, with 9 bases between. CDR1 and CDR2 (germline): SGDLS, YYNGEE. DNA of the CDR3: TGTGCCAGCAGCGTAGGGTACGGGAAGACCCAGTACTTC. Encoded protein: CASSVGYGKTQYF.

The rearrangement joins TRBV28 to TRBJ1-6, with D unclear. The CDR3 spans 16 residues. Germline CDR1 MDHEN, CDR2 SYDVKM. V lost 5 bases to trimming and J lost 0 bases, with 11 bases between them. The CDR3 nucleotides are TGTGCCAGCAGTCCTCCTAGTAGCTCCTATAATTCACCCCTCCACTTT. Protein product: CASSPPSSSYNSPLHF.

The chain employs TRBV2 and TRBJ2-1; D is uncertain. Germline CDR1 SNHLY, CDR2 FYNNEI. This CDR3 region has 12 residues. V lost 6 bases and J 4 bases, leaving 7 bases between the germline ends. The CDR3 loop reads CASRSGYNEQFF. For the CDR3, the DNA is TGTGCCAGCAGGTCGGGTTACAATGAGCAGTTCTTC.

This clone was seen just once. V usage is TRBV21-1 and J usage is TRBJ2-7; the table calls TRBD1, which could not be checked here. TRBV21-1 is a documented pseudogene. This CDR3 is 16 amino acids long. The CDR3 DNA reads TGTGCCAGCAGCAAAAACGGGGAGACAGGGGACCACGAGCAGTACTTC. It specifies CASSKNGETGDHEQYF.

This clone has a single count. The J gene is TRBJ1-4, the V gene TRBV19, with TRBD1 as a possible D gene (6 bases). Trimming left V 7 bases short and J 8 bases short, with 17 bases between. This CDR3 is 14 amino acids long. CDR1 and CDR2 from the germline V gene are LNHDA and SQIVND (reference sequence). The CDR3: CASKIGGPGEKLFF. CDR3 DNA sequence: TGTGCCAGTAAGATTGGGGGCCCAGGAGAAAAACTGTTTTTT.

The chain joins TRBV10-3 to TRBJ1-2; 9 bases are a match to TRBD1. V was clipped by 3 bases and J by 2 bases; unmatched bases: 7. CDR1 and CDR2 (germline): ENHRY, SYGVKD. The CDR3 is 16 amino acids. CDR3 nucleotide sequence: TGTGCCATCAGTGAATCCGGGACAGGGTTCAACTATGGCTACACCTTC. Residues: CAISESGTGFNYGYTF.

V usage is TRBV28 and J usage is TRBJ1-3, with D hard to call. Germline values: CDR1 MDHEN, CDR2 SYDVKM. The germline V and J ends were trimmed by 1 base and 0 bases, with 7 bases remaining between them. The CDR3 is 15 amino acids. CDR3 sequence (DNA): TGTGCCAGCAGTTTATTGCGGGGCTCTGGAAACACCATATATTTT. Its translation: CASSLLRGSGNTIYF.

V and J are TRBV15 and TRBJ1-1; D may be TRBD1 (5 bases). V lost 1 base, J lost 5 bases, and 11 bases lay in between. The germline V gene has CDR1 LNHNV and CDR2 YYDKDF (reference sequence). The CDR3 is 14 residues long. This CDR3 is CATSRGRVGTEAFF. The CDR3 region has the DNA TGTGCCACCAGCAGAGGCAGGGTTGGTACTGAAGCTTTCTTT.

This chain connects TRBV10-3 to TRBJ1-2; D is uncertain. Germline loops: CDR1 ENHRY, CDR2 SYGVKD. This CDR3 comprises 15 residues. The V gene lost 0 bases and the J gene lost 5 bases, with 13 bases spanning the gap. The CDR3 is CAISESEGARYGYTF. The CDR3 DNA reads TGTGCCATCAGTGAGTCGGAGGGTGCAAGGTATGGCTACACCTTC.

The CDR3 sequence: CASSHSRGGSEQYF. The CDR3 nucleotides read TGTGCCAGCAGCCACTCCCGAGGGGGAAGCGAGCAGTACTTC. The J gene is TRBJ2-7, the V gene TRBV3-1 (or the pseudogene TRBV3-2), with D possibly TRBD1 on 6 matching bases. The length of the CDR3 is 14 residues. Trimming shortened V by 3 bases and J by 6 bases, and 15 bases separated the two germline ends. Germline values: CDR1 LGHDT, CDR2 YNNKEL (reference sequence).

The chain couples TRBV10-3 to TRBJ1-2; 9 nucleotides align to TRBD1. Trimming cost V 4 bases and J 6 bases; bases outside gene matches: 6. The CDR3 covers 14 residues. Germline V gives CDR1 ENHRY, CDR2 SYGVKD. DNA for the CDR3: TGTGCCATCAGTGGGACGGGGACAGGGAATGGCTACACCTTC. Translated, it gives CAISGTGTGNGYTF.

This clone was seen only once. The rearrangement links TRBV7-9 to TRBJ2-7, with TRBD2 as a possible D gene (5 bases). V gave up 4 bases and J gave up 2 bases, with 9 bases separating them. There are 13 residues in the CDR3. The germline CDR1 and CDR2 sequences are SEHNR and FQNEAQ (reference sequence). The CDR3 DNA follows: TGTGCCAGCAGCTATCGGGATGCCTACGAGCAGTACTTC. Translating it yields CASSYRDAYEQYF.

V gene TRBV10-3 combines with J gene TRBJ2-2; TRBD2 matches at 13 bases. Germline values: CDR1 ENHRY, CDR2 SYGVKD. CDR3 size: 16 residues. V lost 11 bases, J lost 4 bases, and 10 bases stayed unmatched. CDR3 DNA sequence: TGTGCCTCAAGGACTAGCGGGAGTCGGGGCACCGGGGAGCTGTTTTTT. It yields the protein CASRTSGSRGTGELFF.

The rearrangement joins TRBV2 to TRBJ1-2; a possible D gene is TRBD1 (5 bases). Trimming shortened V by 6 bases and J by 2 bases, and 13 bases separated the two germline ends. Per germline, CDR1 SNHLY and CDR2 FYNNEI. CDR3 size: 14 residues. The CDR3 nucleotides read TGTGCCAGCAGACCCGACAGTCCCAACTATGGCTACACCTTC. Its translation: CASRPDSPNYGYTF.

CDR3 protein: CASSHHAQGAYGYTF. The CDR3 DNA reads TGTGCCAGCAGCCACCATGCACAGGGAGCCTATGGCTACACCTTC. The chain has TRBV3-1 (or the pseudogene TRBV3-2) and TRBJ1-2, with D possibly being TRBD1 (6 bases). This CDR3 is 15 amino acids long. Trimming took 3 bases from V and 4 from J, leaving 15 bases between them. Germline CDR1 is LGHDT and CDR2 is YNNKEL (reference sequence).

A single count supports this clone. The chain is built from TRBV7-2 and TRBJ2-5; D might be TRBD1 (5 bases). The CDR3 loop spans 16 amino acids. V dropped 3 bases and J dropped 4 bases, with 18 bases sitting between them. Germline CDR1 is SGHTA and CDR2 is FQGNSA. In DNA, the CDR3 is TGTGCCAGCAGCTTGGCTGGGGCAGCAGGCTTAGAGACCCAGTACTTC. Its translation: CASSLAGAAGLETQYF.

The J gene is TRBJ2-5, the V gene TRBV7-8, with a weak D call TRBD2 (6 bases). This CDR3 spans 14 amino acids. V was clipped by 1 base and J by 4 bases, with 10 bases between them. Germline values: CDR1 SGHVS, CDR2 FQNEAQ. In DNA form, the CDR3 reads TGTGCCAGCAGCTTAGGGACTATCACAGAGACCCAGTACTTC. This codes for CASSLGTITETQYF.

In DNA, the CDR3 is TGTGCCAGCAGCGTACTAGCGGGAAACAATGAGCAGTTCTTC. The encoded protein is CASSVLAGNNEQFF. This chain links TRBV9 with TRBJ2-1; 9 positions match TRBD2. Germline CDR1 reads SGDLS; CDR2 reads YYNGEE. The CDR3 extends over 14 amino acids. J gave up 5 bases and V 1 base, and 1 base lay outside the gene matches. Filled out from reference TRBV9 and TRBJ2-1, the complete variable domain reads DSGVTQTPKHLITATGQRVTLRCSPRSGDLSVYWYQQSLDQGLQFLIQYYNGEERAKGNILERFSAQQFPDLHSELNLSSLELGDSALYFCASSVLAGNNEQFFGPGTRLTVL.

The sample holds a few counts of this clone. The rearrangement joins TRBV19 to TRBJ2-7, with 9 bases lining up with TRBD1. Germline V lookup: CDR1 LNHDA, CDR2 SQIVND (reference sequence). This CDR3 region has 15 residues. The J segment lost 8 bases and the V segment lost 8 bases, leaving 16 bases of the junction unmatched. CDR3 in DNA: TGTGCCAGTTCCCCCCAGTCCGGGACAGGGAACCAGCAGTACTTC. Protein: CASSPQSGTGNQQYF.